Listed below are T cell receptor beta chains from one sample, sequenced in a study of blood T cells in healthy people across ages. TCRdb reanalysed the 5' RACE reads using MiXCR and keeps one entry per CDR3 protein. The sample consists of some 1.6 million distinct CDR3 sequences, approximately 32% of them appearing once. Sequenced material: blood. These receptors all come from a woman under 40 in good health. The CDR3 runs from the conserved cysteine through the conserved F or W. The D gene is left open where the match is weak. The size field is filled for only some rows; it gives once, few, many or a size class.

clone_size	j_call	v_call	d_call	cdr3_length	cdr3_nt	cdr3_aa
few	TRBJ1-1	TRBV7-9	TRBD1	13	TGTGCCAGCAGTAAACAGGGGGACACTGAAGCTTTCTTT	CASSKQGDTEAFF
NA	TRBJ1-4	TRBV7-2	NA	13	TGTGCCAGCAGCTTATGGGAAGCGGAAAAACTGTTTTTT	CASSLWEAEKLFF
few	TRBJ2-1	TRBV29-1	NA	15	TGCAGCGGCGACCTATCAGGGAGCTCCTACAATGAGCAGTTCTTC	CSGDLSGSSYNEQFF
NA	TRBJ2-5	TRBV4-2	NA	16	TGTGCCAGCAGCCAAGAGACGATTAGCGGCGGGGAGACCCAGTACTTC	CASSQETISGGETQYF
NA	TRBJ2-3	TRBV7-9	TRBD2	16	TGTGCCAGCAGCGGTGGACTAGCGGGTGGAGGAGATACGCAGTATTTT	CASSGGLAGGGDTQYF
NA	TRBJ2-2	TRBV5-1	TRBD1	15	TGCGCCAGCAGCCAGGACAGGCCGAACACCGGGGAGCGGTTTTTT	CASSQDRPNTGERFF
NA	TRBJ2-1	TRBV5-1	TRBD1	16	TGCGCCAGCAGCGGGGACAGGGGCTACGGTTTCAATGAGCAGTTCTTC	CASSGDRGYGFNEQFF
many	TRBJ2-1	TRBV4-2	NA	15	TGTGCCAGCAGCCAATTGGGCGGCAGGGGCTTTGAGCAGTTCTTC	CASSQLGGRGFEQFF
few	TRBJ1-1	TRBV29-1	NA	12	TGCAGCGGCCATCTATCCGACACTGAAGCTTTCTTT	CSGHLSDTEAFF
few	TRBJ2-1	TRBV4-1	NA	18	TGCGCCAGCAGCCTTATTTGGGCCCCCAGCCTAGGCCGCAATGAGCAGTTCTTC	CASSLIWAPSLGRNEQFF
few	TRBJ2-1	TRBV18	NA	14	TGTGCCAGCTCACCAGGGGGGGCAGTGAATGAGCAGTTCTTC	CASSPGGAVNEQFF
many	TRBJ2-6	TRBV12-3/TRBV12-4	NA	15	TGTGCCAGCAGTCCCTCGTACTCTGGGGCCAACGTCCTGACTTTC	CASSPSYSGANVLTF
few	TRBJ2-3	TRBV7-2	TRBD2	17	TGTGCCAGCAGCTTAGGCGTGTCAGCGGGAGGCCCAGATACGCAGTATTTT	CASSLGVSAGGPDTQYF
once	TRBJ1-2	TRBV12-3/TRBV12-4	NA	13	TGTGCCAGCGGTTTTGACCTCGAGGATGGCTACACCTTC	CASGFDLEDGYTF
few	TRBJ2-7	TRBV30	NA	15	TGTGCCTGGAGTGTGGGGCTAGCGAGTCCCTACGAGCAGTACTTC	CAWSVGLASPYEQYF
NA	TRBJ2-6	TRBV10-3	NA	16	TGTGCCATCAGTGAGTCGCGGGGATACGGGGCCAACGTCCTGACTTTC	CAISESRGYGANVLTF
many	TRBJ1-5	TRBV12-3/TRBV12-4	NA	13	TGTGCCAGCAGTTTAGCGAGAGATCAGCCCCAGCATTTT	CASSLARDQPQHF
NA	TRBJ2-7	TRBV7-2	NA	14	TGTGCCAGCAGCTTAGGGCTGGTAGCTGGGGAGCAGTACTTC	CASSLGLVAGEQYF
few	TRBJ1-5	TRBV25-1	NA	14	TGTGCCAGCAGCTCCCTATGGGGGGGTCAGTCCCAGCATTTT	CASSSLWGGQSQHF
many	TRBJ2-3	TRBV27	NA	13	TGTGCCAGCAGTTCCGGGGGTTCAGATACGCAGTATTTT	CASSSGGSDTQYF
many	TRBJ2-7	TRBV27	NA	13	TGTGCCAGCATGGGGGGCGCCTCCTACGAGCAGTACTTC	CASMGGASYEQYF
many	TRBJ2-1	TRBV12-3/TRBV12-4	NA	14	TGTGCCAGCGCGGGGATCACCGCCTACAATGAGCAGTTCTTC	CASAGITAYNEQFF